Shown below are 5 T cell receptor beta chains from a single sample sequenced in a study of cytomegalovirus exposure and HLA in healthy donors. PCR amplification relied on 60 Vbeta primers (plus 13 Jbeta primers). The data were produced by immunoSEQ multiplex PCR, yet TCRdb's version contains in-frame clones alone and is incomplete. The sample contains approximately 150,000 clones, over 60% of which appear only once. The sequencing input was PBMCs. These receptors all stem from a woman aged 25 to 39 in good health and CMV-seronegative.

Here the CDR3 DNA reads TGCAGCGTTGACCTGGGGGACAGGGGATCCTACGAGCAGTACTTC. Translated: CSVDLGDRGSYEQYF. This rearrangement joins TRBV29-1 to TRBJ2-7; the match to TRBD1 covers 10 bases. This CDR3 contains 15 residues. Germline lookup yields CDR1 SQVTM and CDR2 ANQGSEA. With V trimmed by 3 bases and J by 1 base, 6 bases remained unmatched.

CDR3 residues: CASSLAQGASTGELFF. The CDR3 coding sequence is TGTGCCAGCAGCTTAGCGCAGGGGGCGAGTACCGGGGAGCTGTTTTTT. The chain carries TRBV7-7 and TRBJ2-2; 8 nucleotides align to TRBD1. This CDR3 spans 16 amino acids. The V and J ends lost 0 bases and 5 bases, in that order; junction bases with no gene match: 5. Germline V lookup: CDR1 SSHAT, CDR2 FNYEAQ (reference sequence). Filled out from reference TRBV7-7 and TRBJ2-2, the complete variable domain reads GAGVSQSPRYKVTKRGQDVTLRCDPISSHATLYWYQQALGQGPEFLTYFNYEAQPDKSGLPSDRFSAERPEGSISTLTIQRTEQRDSAMYRCASSLAQGASTGELFFGEGSRLTVL.

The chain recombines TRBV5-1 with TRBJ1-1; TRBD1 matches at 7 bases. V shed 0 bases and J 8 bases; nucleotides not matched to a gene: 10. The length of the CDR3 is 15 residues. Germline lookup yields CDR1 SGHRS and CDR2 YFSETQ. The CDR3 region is CASSLDYDGTAEAFF. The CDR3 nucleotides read TGCGCCAGCAGCTTGGATTATGACGGGACAGCCGAAGCTTTCTTT.

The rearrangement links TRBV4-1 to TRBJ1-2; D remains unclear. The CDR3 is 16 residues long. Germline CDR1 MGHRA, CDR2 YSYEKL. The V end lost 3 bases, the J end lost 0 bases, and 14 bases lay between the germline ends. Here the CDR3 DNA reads TGCGCCAGCAGCCACGCCCCTGTGACTTCTAACTATGGCTACACCTTC. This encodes CASSHAPVTSNYGYTF.

CDR3 protein: CASTNSPRSGNTIYF. In nucleotides, the CDR3 is TGTGCCAGCACCAACTCCCCCCGGTCTGGAAACACCATATATTTT. The V call is TRBV9, the J call TRBJ1-3; D is uncertain. The V and J ends lost 6 bases and 1 base respectively, with 14 bases between them. Germline V gene data show CDR1 as SGDLS and CDR2 as YYNGEE. CDR3 length: 15 amino acids.